Each of the 28 T cell receptor beta chains below was sequenced from the same sample in a study of response to subunit inactivated influenza vaccine. TCRdb re-analysed the RT-PCR reads in MiXCR, keeping a single row per CDR3 protein. The repertoire holds around 180,000 distinct CDR3 sequences, around 9% seen once, with 11% in the top ten. The sample in question was non-naive T cells sorted from PBMCs, obtained on the day of vaccination. These receptor sequences come from a man aged 50-60 years who received an inactivated influenza vaccine.

This clonotype was recorded a few times. The chain has TRBV10-3 and TRBJ1-5; maybe TRBD1 (5 bases). The CDR3 is made up of 15 amino acids. Trimming removed 6 bases from V and 1 base from J, with 13 bases in between. Germline CDR1 ENHRY, CDR2 SYGVKD. CDR3 in DNA: TGTGCCATCAGCGGGGGGAAGGTGAGCAATCAGCCCCAGCATTTT. As protein: CAISGGKVSNQPQHF.

This clonotype occurred many times. The chain employs TRBV12-3 or TRBV12-4 and TRBJ2-5; 12 nucleotides align to TRBD2. The CDR3 sequence is 16 residues long. V dropped 4 bases and J dropped 1; count of bases not matched to a gene: 4. The CDR3 sequence: CASSSGLAGTQETQYF. The CDR3 nucleotides read TGTGCCAGCAGTTCAGGACTAGCGGGGACCCAAGAGACCCAGTACTTC.

The chain is built from TRBV29-1 and TRBJ1-1, with D possibly matching TRBD1 (6 bases). The V and J ends lost 4 bases and 5 bases respectively, with 23 bases between them. The V gene's germline CDR1 is SQVTM and CDR2 ANQGSEA. CDR3 size: 16 residues. The CDR3 protein is CSVVGGVGGDRTEAFF. CDR3 sequence (DNA): TGCAGCGTTGTCGGTGGGGTAGGGGGGGATCGGACTGAAGCTTTCTTT.

This clonotype was observed at least ten times. The V call is TRBV6-2 or TRBV6-3, the J call TRBJ2-7, with D perhaps assigned TRBD1 or TRBD2 (6 bases each). Germline CDR1 reads MNHEY; CDR2 reads SVGEGT. The V end lost 7 bases, the J end lost 2 bases, and 15 bases lay between the germline ends. CDR3 size: 14 residues. The CDR3 nucleotides are TGTGCCAGCACCTCAAGGGGGGCAACCTACGAGCAGTACTTC. Translation: CASTSRGATYEQYF.

The chain employs TRBV10-3 and TRBJ2-1; possible D gene TRBD2, 6 bases. The germline V gene has CDR1 ENHRY and CDR2 SYGVKD. The CDR3 consists of 14 residues. Trimming took 3 bases from V and 12 from J, leaving 18 bases between them. This chain's CDR3 is CAISDSGLRMTQFF. The CDR3 nucleotides read TGTGCCATCAGTGACTCGGGACTTCGGATGACGCAGTTCTTC.

The sample holds many counts of this clonotype. The V call is TRBV2, the J call TRBJ2-4; 7 positions agree with TRBD2. Looked up from germline, CDR1 is SNHLY and CDR2 is FYNNEI. CDR3 length: 18 amino acids. V gave up 4 bases and J gave up 0 bases; unmatched junction bases: 12. In DNA form, the CDR3 reads TGTGCCAGCAGTGGATGGAGCAGCGGGACGCTAGCCAAAAACATTCAGTACTTC. Its protein product is CASSGWSSGTLAKNIQYF.

CDR3 sequence: CASANRGPQPQHF. CDR3 coding DNA: TGTGCCAGCGCCAACAGGGGGCCACAGCCCCAGCATTTT. The V and J genes are TRBV6-2 or TRBV6-3 and TRBJ1-5; 9 positions match TRBD1. CDR1 MNHEY and CDR2 SVGEGT come from the germline V gene. This CDR3 is 13 amino acids long. The J segment lost 7 bases and the V segment lost 8 bases, leaving 6 bases of the junction unmatched.

This clonotype was seen more than once but under ten times. The rearrangement links TRBV20-1 to TRBJ2-5; 13 bases align to TRBD2. This CDR3 comprises 15 residues. CDR1 and CDR2 from the germline V gene are DFQATT and SNEGSKA (reference sequence). Trimming cost V 6 bases and J 5 bases; bases outside gene matches: 9. For the CDR3, the DNA is TGCAGTGCCCCCGCACTAGCGGGAGGGCGGGAGACCCAGTACTTC. Its translation: CSAPALAGGRETQYF.

This clonotype was counted a few times. This chain uses TRBV24-1 with TRBJ2-5, with 9 nucleotides matching TRBD2. The CDR3 has 17 residues. Germline V gene lookup returns CDR1 KGHDR and CDR2 SFDVKD. J lost 1 base, V lost 4 bases, and 9 bases had no gene match. The CDR3 spells CATSERTSESLQETQYF. The CDR3 DNA reads TGTGCCACCAGTGAGAGGACTAGCGAATCCCTCCAAGAGACCCAGTACTTC.

This clonotype was detected many times. This chain joins TRBV19 and TRBJ2-6; D is unclear. With 3 bases removed from V and 4 bases from J, the gap between germline ends came to 4 bases. Germline assignment: CDR1 LNHDA and CDR2 SQIVND (reference sequence). CDR3 length equals 13 residues. CDR3 sequence: CASSIVGANVLTF. DNA of the CDR3: TGTGCCAGTAGTATCGTCGGGGCCAACGTCCTGACTTTC. The whole variable domain, filled in from reference TRBV19 and TRBJ2-6, reads DGGITQSPKYLFRKEGQNVTLSCEQNLNHDAMYWYRQDPGQGLRLIYYSQIVNDFQKGDIAEGYSVSREKKESFPLTVTSAQKNPTAFYLCASSIVGANVLTFGAGSRLTVL.

The table lists this clonotype with a few counts. The chain recombines TRBV13 with TRBJ1-6; 8 bases fit TRBD1. This CDR3 is built from 14 residues. Trimming removed 5 bases from V and 8 bases from J; junction bases left unmatched: 5. The germline V gene encodes CDR1 PRHDT and CDR2 FYEKMQ (reference sequence). This CDR3 reads CASSRGQGDSPLHF. The DNA of the CDR3 is TGTGCCAGCAGCCGCGGACAGGGCGATTCACCCCTCCACTTT.

This rearrangement joins TRBV28 to TRBJ2-1, with D perhaps given as TRBD1 or TRBD2 (5 bases each). V lost 3 bases to trimming and J lost 7 bases, with 22 bases between them. From germline, CDR1 is MDHEN and CDR2 SYDVKM. This CDR3 has 17 residues. The CDR3 reads CASSLVRWDQTLNEQFF. The CDR3 DNA reads as TGTGCCAGCAGTTTGGTTCGGTGGGACCAGACCCTGAATGAGCAGTTCTTC.

This clonotype was counted at least ten times. The rearrangement joins TRBV5-1 to TRBJ2-1; TRBD2 agrees at 12 bases. Germline CDR1 and CDR2: SGHRS and YFSETQ. This CDR3 is 16 amino acids long. With V trimmed by 4 bases and J by 5 bases, 7 bases remained unmatched. The CDR3 here is CASSLGLAGNNNEQFF. The CDR3 DNA reads TGCGCCAGCAGCCTCGGACTAGCGGGGAACAACAATGAGCAGTTCTTC.

This clonotype was seen a few times. The chain couples TRBV20-1 to TRBJ2-6; D unresolved. Germline V gene data show CDR1 as DFQATT and CDR2 as SNEGSKA (reference sequence). This CDR3 region has 11 residues. CDR3: CKYPGANVLTF. In DNA form, the CDR3 reads TGCAAGTACCCTGGGGCCAACGTCCTGACTTTC.

This clonotype was counted only a few times. The V gene is TRBV7-9, the J gene TRBJ2-7; the D is unclear. The V end lost 5 bases, the J end lost 3 bases, and 8 bases lay between the germline ends. CDR1 is SEHNR, CDR2 FQNEAQ, per germline (reference sequence). The CDR3 covers 12 residues. The CDR3 spells CASSKDGYEQYF. Written as DNA, the CDR3 is TGTGCCAGCAGCAAGGACGGCTACGAGCAGTACTTC.

Ten or more counts support this clonotype. The DNA for the CDR3 is TGCGCCAGCCATGAAAGCGGGAGTCGGTCCGAGCAGTACTTC. Amino acids: CASHESGSRSEQYF. The chain has TRBV5-1 and TRBJ2-7, with 8 bases identical to TRBD2. The CDR3 runs to 14 residues. J lost 6 bases, V lost 7 bases, and 12 bases had no gene match. Looked up from germline, CDR1 is SGHRS and CDR2 is YFSETQ.

The table lists this clonotype with many counts. The rearrangement links TRBV14 to TRBJ2-5; 9 nucleotides agree with TRBD2. The ends lost 1 base at V and 5 bases at J; junction bases unmatched: 5. This CDR3 spans 15 amino acids. Germline V gene sequence: CDR1 SGHDN, CDR2 FVKESK. CDR3: CASSQVRGGRETQYF. CDR3 sequence (DNA): TGTGCCAGCAGCCAAGTGCGGGGGGGCCGGGAGACCCAGTACTTC.

This clonotype was found a few times. V is TRBV7-8 and J is TRBJ1-5, with a possible D match to TRBD1 (5 bases). The V end was cut by 5 bases, the J end by 4 bases, with 12 bases between. The length of the CDR3 is 14 residues. Looked up from germline, CDR1 is SGHVS and CDR2 is FQNEAQ. The CDR3 DNA is TGTGCCAGCAGCCGGGGACCAGCAAATCAGCCCCAGCATTTT. Translation: CASSRGPANQPQHF.

The chain combines TRBV30 with TRBJ1-5; 8 positions agree with TRBD1. The junction had 7 bases not matched to a gene; V was cut back by 0 bases and J by 12 bases. CDR3 size: 13 residues. The V gene's germline CDR1 is GTSNPN and CDR2 SVGIG (reference sequence). CDR3 bases: TGTGCCTGGAGTGTAGGTGCAGGGGGCGGCCAGCATTTT. Encoded protein: CAWSVGAGGGQHF.

The V and J genes are TRBV29-1 and TRBJ2-1; TRBD1 agrees at 11 bases. With V trimmed by 3 bases and J by 8 bases, 6 bases remained unmatched. Per germline, CDR1 SQVTM and CDR2 ANQGSEA. The CDR3 loop spans 14 amino acids. The CDR3 sequence: CSVEGQGVLYEQFF. As DNA, the CDR3 is TGCAGCGTTGAGGGACAGGGGGTTCTTTATGAGCAGTTCTTC.

V and J are TRBV6-5 and TRBJ2-2; D is unclear. The CDR3 contains 14 residues. V shed 1 base and J shed 6 bases, with 9 bases lying between them. CDR1 is MNHEY, CDR2 SVGAGI, per germline. The CDR3 bases are TGTGCCAGCAGTTACTTTAGGTTTTCCGGGGAGCTGTTTTTT. As protein: CASSYFRFSGELFF.

The table lists this clonotype with a few counts. This chain joins TRBV5-1 and TRBJ2-7, with a possible D match to TRBD2 (6 bases). The germline CDR1 and CDR2 sequences are SGHRS and YFSETQ. V was cut by 4 bases and J by 5 bases, with 22 bases left in between. The CDR3 covers 16 residues. DNA of the CDR3: TGCGCCAGCAGCCCGGGACTCCGGGACTCCCTCCACGAGCAGTACTTC. This translates into CASSPGLRDSLHEQYF.

This clonotype was observed many times. V and J are TRBV20-1 and TRBJ2-1, with a possible D match to TRBD2 (6 bases). Trimming left V 7 bases short and J 5 bases short, with 12 bases between. CDR3 length: 12 amino acids. Germline V gene lookup returns CDR1 DFQATT and CDR2 SNEGSKA (reference sequence). As DNA, the CDR3 is TGCAGTGTCGGGGGTCCAGACAATGAGCAGTTCTTC. This codes for CSVGGPDNEQFF.

There are a few counts of this clonotype. The rearrangement links TRBV7-2 to TRBJ1-4, with 7 bases identical to TRBD1. The V gene end was trimmed by 6 bases and the J gene end by 7 bases; junction bases not matched to a gene: 8. Germline assignment: CDR1 SGHTA and CDR2 FQGNSA. This CDR3 contains 14 residues. The CDR3 nucleotides are TGTGCCAGCAGGTCAGGGGGAGACGTTGAAAAACTGTTTTTT. Amino acid sequence: CASRSGGDVEKLFF. The full variable domain, completed using reference TRBV7-2 and TRBJ1-4, is GAGVSQSPSNKVTEKGKDVELRCDPISGHTALYWYRQSLGQGLEFLIYFQGNSAPDKSGLPSDRFSAERTGGSVSTLTIQRTQQEDSAVYLCASRSGGDVEKLFFGSGTQLSVL.

The sample holds a few counts of this clonotype. This rearrangement joins TRBV6-2 or TRBV6-3 to TRBJ2-7; TRBD2 matches 11 bases. The CDR3 totals 17 residues. The ends lost 5 bases at V and 4 bases at J; junction bases unmatched: 13. The V gene's germline CDR1 is MNHEY and CDR2 SVGEGT. CDR3 DNA: TGTGCCAGCAGTCGTCCCCTCACTAGCGGGAGTACGTACGAGCAGTACTTC. Translated: CASSRPLTSGSTYEQYF.

This clonotype has only a few counts. The chain uses TRBV27 and TRBJ2-1; 13 nucleotides match TRBD2. This CDR3 region has 14 residues. Germline V gene lookup returns CDR1 MNHEY and CDR2 SMNVEV (reference sequence). V lost 6 bases to trimming and J lost 8 bases; unmatched junction nucleotides: 4. CDR3 protein: CASRRTSGSHEQFF. The CDR3 nucleotides read TGTGCCAGCAGAAGGACTAGCGGGAGTCATGAGCAGTTCTTC.

In its sample, this clonotype was seen a few times. V usage is TRBV28 and J usage is TRBJ2-1, with a tentative D call TRBD1 (5 bases). This CDR3 is 15 amino acids long. The V end was cut by 5 bases, the J end by 0 bases, with 11 bases between. Germline-derived CDR1 and CDR2 are MDHEN and SYDVKM. The CDR3 reads CASSPRVPSYNEQFF. The CDR3 nucleotides are TGTGCCAGCAGTCCCAGGGTCCCCTCCTACAATGAGCAGTTCTTC.

Comment on this clonotype: Being one base from a much bigger clone, this may be a read error. The gene calls are TRBV12-3 or TRBV12-4 and TRBJ1-5; no clear D. This CDR3 region has 13 residues. V was pared by 2 bases and J by 9 bases, with 11 bases between. This chain's CDR3 is CASSLYRGLPQHF. In nucleotides, the CDR3 is TGTGCCAGCAGTTTATACAGAGGATTGCCCCAGCATTTT.